This is a list of T cell receptor beta chains from one sample in a study of cytomegalovirus exposure and HLA in healthy donors. Only in-frame clones appear in the TCRdb table, and some are missing; sequencing was by immunoSEQ multiplex PCR. The table includes about 78,000 clones, 72% detected once. Sequences were obtained from PBMCs. These TCRs come from a woman in her forties in good health and CMV-seropositive. The CDR3 runs from the conserved cysteine through the conserved F or W. The order of the fields is CDR3 DNA, CDR3 protein, V gene, J gene, D gene, clone size, CDR3 length. D genes are given only for firm matches. Clone size is given for some rows only: seen once, a few or many times, or a class if the clone is expanded.

TGTGCCAGCAGCGGGGACAGGGGGATGAACACTGAAGCTTTCTTT	CASSGDRGMNTEAFF	TRBV5-4	TRBJ1-1	TRBD1	-	15
TGTGCCAGCAGCCCTTGGACAGGTAACACTGAAGCTTTCTTT	CASSPWTGNTEAFF	TRBV13	TRBJ1-1	TRBD1	few	14
TGTGCCAGCAGCTCTTCCGTTATGAACACTGAAGCTTTCTTT	CASSSSVMNTEAFF	TRBV11-2	TRBJ1-1	-	once	14
TGTGCCAGCCTCGGACAGGGGTTTGGTGAAAAACTGTTTTTT	CASLGQGFGEKLFF	TRBV19	TRBJ1-4	TRBD1	-	14
TGTGCCAGCAGCTTAGACGGGAGAGTTACAGATACGCAGTATTTT	CASSLDGRVTDTQYF	TRBV7-6	TRBJ2-3	-	-	15
TGTGCCTGGAGCTCCGGAACAGGGGGCGGAAAATCTGAGCAGTTCTTC	CAWSSGTGGGKSEQFF	TRBV30	TRBJ2-1	TRBD1	few	16
TGTGCCAGCAGTTACGGACAGGAGGCCTACAATGAGCAGTTCTTC	CASSYGQEAYNEQFF	TRBV4-2	TRBJ2-1	TRBD1	few	15
TGTGCCAGCAGTTTTCCCGGGGGGACAGGGGTCGATTCACCCCTCCACTTT	CASSFPGGTGVDSPLHF	TRBV28	TRBJ1-6	TRBD1	-	17
TGTGCCAGCAGCTTCGATCCCAACAGGGGGGATACGCAGTATTTT	CASSFDPNRGDTQYF	TRBV7-2	TRBJ2-3	TRBD1	-	15
TGTGCCAGCAGGGGGGGACAGGCAGGGGTAAATGAGCAGTTCTTC	CASRGGQAGVNEQFF	TRBV2	TRBJ2-1	TRBD1	-	15
TGTGCCAGTAGTACCGCCAGGGGATGGAGCTCCTACGAGCAGTACTTC	CASSTARGWSSYEQYF	TRBV19	TRBJ2-7	-	-	16
TGCGCCAGCGGGAGCTCCTACGAGCAGTACTTC	CASGSSYEQYF	TRBV5-1	TRBJ2-7	-	-	11
TGTGCCAGTAGAGCTGGGACAGCCGAAACCTATGGCTACACCTTC	CASRAGTAETYGYTF	TRBV19	TRBJ1-2	TRBD1	-	15
TGTGCCAGCTCACCCGGCGGGGTAACTGGAAACACCATATATTTT	CASSPGGVTGNTIYF	TRBV18	TRBJ1-3	-	-	15
TGTGCCAGCAGTGAACTAAGACTAGCGGCCGGGGAGCTGTTTTTT	CASSELRLAAGELFF	TRBV2	TRBJ2-2	TRBD2	-	15